A single sample gave rise to the 19 T cell receptor beta chains below, sequenced in a study of breast tumors, draining lymph nodes, adjacent tissues. TCRdb reprocessed the multiplex PCR reads via MiXCR and lists one record per CDR3 protein. The sample includes around 70,000 distinct CDR3 sequences, approximately 45% of them seen just once. What was sequenced was breast tumor tissue. The receptor set was obtained from a female donor with breast cancer. Some clones in this sample may be carry-over from other donors' samples.

This clonotype was counted at least ten times. The rearrangement links TRBV27 to TRBJ1-6; 9 nucleotides match TRBD1. Per the germline V gene, CDR1 is MNHEY and CDR2 is SMNVEV (reference sequence). Unmatched junction bases numbered 12, after V lost 6 bases and J lost 9 bases. This CDR3 spans 16 amino acids. The CDR3 bases are TGTGCCAGCAGCCCTAGGAAGGGACAGGGTGTTTCACCCCTCCACTTT. The encoded protein is CASSPRKGQGVSPLHF.

As regards this clonotype: Relative to the germline gene, one junction end is altered; a read error may explain this. The J gene is TRBJ1-6, the V gene TRBV12-3 or TRBV12-4; no firm D call. The CDR3 runs 14 residues. The CDR3 nucleotides read TGTGCCAGCAGCTTAGCGGGAAATAATTCACCCCTCCACTTT. This translates into CASSLAGNNSPLHF.

This clonotype came up many times. The chain couples TRBV29-1 to TRBJ2-7; a weak D match, TRBD1 (7 bases). The CDR3 length is 13 residues. V lost 6 bases, J lost 7 bases, and 19 bases lay in between. CDR1 and CDR2 from the germline V gene are SQVTM and ANQGSEA. CDR3 amino acids: CSVGTVRAGEQYF. The DNA for the CDR3 is TGCAGCGTGGGGACAGTGCGGGCGGGGGAGCAGTACTTC.

The chain is built from TRBV4-1 and TRBJ2-6, with D possibly TRBD2 on 6 matching bases. Germline V gene sequence: CDR1 MGHRA, CDR2 YSYEKL. V lost 4 bases to trimming and J lost 0 bases, with 19 bases between them. The CDR3 runs to 19 residues. In DNA form, the CDR3 reads TGCGCCAGCAGCCTCCGGGACTTAGCGGACCCCTCTGGGGCCAACGTCCTGACTTTC. Translating gives CASSLRDLADPSGANVLTF.

This clonotype was counted between two and nine times. This chain connects TRBV19 to TRBJ1-1; a possible D gene is TRBD1 (5 bases). The CDR3 contains 13 residues. From germline, CDR1 is LNHDA and CDR2 SQIVND (reference sequence). V lost 8 bases and J 2 bases, leaving 12 bases between the germline ends. The CDR3 here is CASSGTANTEAFF. The DNA for the CDR3 is TGTGCCAGTTCCGGGACGGCAAACACTGAAGCTTTCTTT.

This clonotype occurred many times. The chain links TRBV3-1 to TRBJ2-3; D gene ambiguous. This CDR3 comprises 12 residues. Germline V gene sequence: CDR1 LGHDT, CDR2 YNNKEL (reference sequence). V lost 4 bases and J lost 2, with 4 bases in between. Here the CDR3 reads CASSRDTDTQYF. CDR3 bases: TGTGCCAGCAGCCGAGACACAGATACGCAGTATTTT.

The rearrangement links TRBV15 to TRBJ1-2; D remains unclear. Germline CDR1 LNHNV, CDR2 YYDKDF (reference sequence). Trimming stripped 3 bases from V and 7 bases from J, with 21 bases between. CDR3 length: 16 amino acids. CDR3 bases: TGTGCCACCAGCAGCAGCGTAGAGGACGGACTATCTGGCTACACCTTC. This gives the protein CATSSSVEDGLSGYTF.

The chain uses TRBV7-2 and TRBJ2-5, with 7 bases matching TRBD1. After removal of 5 bases from V and 4 bases from J, the junction contained 4 bases not matched to a gene. CDR1 is SGHTA, CDR2 FQGNSA, per germline. The CDR3 loop spans 13 amino acids. In nucleotides, the CDR3 is TGTGCCAGCAGCCAGAGACAGGGAGAGACCCAGTACTTC. Its protein product is CASSQRQGETQYF.

This clonotype has ten or more counts. The gene calls are TRBV27 and TRBJ2-3; 9 bases fit TRBD2. Germline CDR1 reads MNHEY; CDR2 reads SMNVEV (reference sequence). V shed 5 bases and J 4 bases; nucleotides not matched to a gene: 1. There are 13 residues in the CDR3. CDR3 residues: CASSGGGADTQYF. The CDR3, as DNA: TGTGCCAGCAGTGGCGGGGGGGCAGATACGCAGTATTTT.

CDR3 in DNA: TGTGCCAGCAGTGAAGTCGGACAGATCAATGAAAAACTGTTTTTT. This encodes CASSEVGQINEKLFF. The V call is TRBV2, the J call TRBJ1-4; D perhaps matches TRBD1 (6 bases). The V end was cut by 1 base, the J end by 5 bases, with 11 bases between. The germline V gene encodes CDR1 SNHLY and CDR2 FYNNEI. The CDR3 extends over 15 amino acids.

This clonotype came up many times. The chain couples TRBV7-6 to TRBJ1-3; D ambiguous. V dropped 6 bases and J dropped 2 bases, with 23 bases sitting between them. There are 18 residues in the CDR3. Germline V gene lookup returns CDR1 SGHVS and CDR2 FNYEAQ. CDR3 bases: TGTGCCAGCAGACCGCAACCGGCCACCCTACAAACTGGAAACACCATATATTTT. Encoded protein: CASRPQPATLQTGNTIYF.

The chain is built from TRBV6-4 and TRBJ2-5; D unclear. Germline V lookup: CDR1 MRHNA, CDR2 SNTAGT. V lost 8 bases, J lost 2 bases, and 18 bases lay in between. This CDR3 spans 15 amino acids. This CDR3 is CASVPDQPPQETQYF. The CDR3 DNA reads TGTGCCAGCGTTCCGGACCAACCTCCTCAAGAGACCCAGTACTTC.

The chain links TRBV27 to TRBJ2-1, with 7 nucleotides matching TRBD2. Germline trimming cut 8 bases from V and 7 bases from J; bases unmatched to any gene: 20. Per the germline V gene, CDR1 is MNHEY and CDR2 is SMNVEV (reference sequence). CDR3 length equals 17 residues. For the CDR3, the DNA is TGTGCCAGCCTATTGAAAACCGGGACTAAGAGGAGGAATGAGCAGTTCTTC. This gives the protein CASLLKTGTKRRNEQFF.

This clonotype was observed many times. A much more abundant neighbour one base away suggests this may be a read error. The J gene is TRBJ2-7, the V gene TRBV20-1, with D perhaps TRBD2 (6 bases). Per germline, CDR1 DFQATT and CDR2 SNEGSKA (reference sequence). The V and J ends lost 0 bases and 6 bases respectively, with 15 bases between them. The CDR3 spans 14 residues. The CDR3 DNA follows: TGCAGTGCTAGAGATGGGGGGAGGAGGTCCGAGCAGTACTTC. As protein: CSARDGGRRSEQYF.

The CDR3 region is CASSPGGTNYGYTF. CDR3 sequence (DNA): TGTGCCAGCAGCCCGGGGGGGACCAACTATGGCTACACCTTC. This chain joins TRBV7-8 and TRBJ1-2; TRBD1 might be the D (5 bases). CDR1 and CDR2 (germline): SGHVS, FQNEAQ. The CDR3 runs to 14 residues. Trimming shortened V by 5 bases and J by 2 bases, and 12 bases separated the two germline ends. The whole variable domain, remainder taken from reference TRBV7-8 and TRBJ1-2, is GAGVSQSPRYKVAKRGQDVALRCDPISGHVSLFWYQQALGQGPEFLTYFQNEAQLDKSGLPSDRFFAERPEGSVSTLKIQRTQQEDSAVYLCASSPGGTNYGYTFGSGTRLTVV.

At least ten counts were recorded for this clonotype. The chain uses TRBV15 and TRBJ2-3; possibly TRBD2 for D (6 bases). Germline values: CDR1 LNHNV, CDR2 YYDKDF (reference sequence). CDR3 length equals 16 residues. V gave up 2 bases and J gave up 2 bases, with 14 bases separating them. CDR3 DNA: TGTGCCACCAGCAGATGGCTAGCGACCGACACAGATACGCAGTATTTT. Translation: CATSRWLATDTDTQYF.

This clonotype was detected only a few times. A much bigger clone sits one base away, suggesting this may be a read error. V is TRBV6-6 and J is TRBJ2-1; 11 bases are shared with TRBD2. After removal of 5 bases from V and 6 bases from J, the junction contained 6 bases not matched to a gene. Germline V CDR1 and CDR2: MNHNY, SVGAGI (reference sequence). CDR3 length: 15 residues. The CDR3 DNA sequence: TGTGCCAGCAGTCCGACTAGCGGGATGGCCAATGAGCAGTTCTTC. As protein: CASSPTSGMANEQFF.

The chain links TRBV11-2 to TRBJ1-4; no clear D gene. In germline, CDR1 is SGHAT, CDR2 FQNNGV. The V end was cut by 5 bases, the J end by 0 bases, with 13 bases between. The CDR3 consists of 16 residues. The CDR3, as DNA: TGTGCCAGCAGCACGACTAGCGGGGCAACTAATGAAAAACTGTTTTTT. This gives the protein CASSTTSGATNEKLFF.

Concerning this clonotype itself: A much larger clone is a single base away; this may be a read error. The CDR3 loop reads CASSASGGLYNEPFF. The DNA for the CDR3 is TGTGCCAGCAGCGCTAGCGGGGGCCTCTACAATGAGCCGTTCTTC. The rearrangement links TRBV9 to TRBJ2-1; 10 nucleotides agree with TRBD2. The CDR3 totals 15 residues. Germline values: CDR1 SGDLS, CDR2 YYNGEE.